A single sample is the source of the 9 T cell receptor beta chains below, sequenced in a study of T cell changes during pregnancy in multiple sclerosis. The table came from immunoSEQ multiplex PCR; TCRdb's copy has only in-frame clones and leaves some out. The data show around 35,000 clones, 90% seen once. This sample comprised CD8+ T cells from peripheral blood mononuclear cells, obtained before pregnancy. These receptors were obtained from a female donor with multiple sclerosis, enrolled in a pregnancy study.

The CDR3 loop is CASSQITRDRTNEKLFF. The CDR3 DNA sequence: TGCGCCAGCAGCCAGATCACCCGGGACAGAACTAATGAAAAACTGTTTTTT. This sequence joins TRBV4-1 and TRBJ1-4; TRBD1 agrees at 7 bases. Germline-derived CDR1 and CDR2 are MGHRA and YSYEKL. V trimming: 3 bases; J trimming: 1 base; junction bases outside the gene matches: 8. The CDR3 covers 17 residues.

V and J are TRBV6-1 and TRBJ2-7; TRBD2 aligns across 9 bases. Germline CDR1 MNHNS, CDR2 SASEGT. The CDR3 extends over 14 amino acids. The ends lost 4 bases at V and 7 bases at J; junction bases unmatched: 8. CDR3 nucleotide sequence: TGTGCCAGCAGTGTGGGGTCTAGCGGGAATGAGCAGTACTTC. Amino acids: CASSVGSSGNEQYF.

The sample holds a few counts of this clone. The chain combines TRBV9 with TRBJ2-5; the D is unclear. V shed 4 bases and J shed 0 bases, with 10 bases lying between them. The CDR3 extends over 14 amino acids. Germline-derived CDR1 and CDR2 are SGDLS and YYNGEE. CDR3 sequence reads: CASSTEQYQETQYF. CDR3 in DNA: TGTGCCAGCAGCACGGAACAGTACCAAGAGACCCAGTACTTC.

The CDR3 is CANYSGTGINQPQHF. The CDR3 DNA reads as TGTGCCAACTACTCAGGGACAGGGATAAATCAGCCCCAGCATTTT. This rearrangement joins TRBV6-6 to TRBJ1-5, with 9 positions matching TRBD1. With 10 bases clipped from V and 4 bases from J, the junction kept 11 bases outside the gene matches. The germline V gene encodes CDR1 MNHNY and CDR2 SVGAGI (reference sequence). The CDR3 has 15 residues.

The chain recombines TRBV4-1 with TRBJ2-7, with a weak D call TRBD2 (5 bases). Germline V gene data show CDR1 as MGHRA and CDR2 as YSYEKL. CDR3 length: 16 residues. V was pared by 0 bases and J by 0 bases, with 12 bases between. CDR3 loop: CASSQDLAESSYEQYF. The CDR3 nucleotides are TGCGCCAGCAGCCAAGATCTAGCTGAAAGCTCCTACGAGCAGTACTTC.

Only one count was recorded for this clone. The chain carries TRBV27 and TRBJ1-1; D possibly corresponds to TRBD1 (6 bases). There are 16 residues in the CDR3. V was clipped by 6 bases and J by 1 base, with 18 bases between them. The germline CDR1 and CDR2 sequences are MNHEY and SMNVEV (reference sequence). Here the CDR3 DNA reads TGTGCCAGCAGGACAGATTCGGGACAACAGAACACTGAAGCTTTCTTT. It specifies CASRTDSGQQNTEAFF.

This chain connects TRBV29-1 to TRBJ1-2; the D is unclear. This CDR3 region has 12 residues. CDR1 and CDR2 from the germline V gene are SQVTM and ANQGSEA. Trimming shortened V by 6 bases and J by 2 bases, and 10 bases separated the two germline ends. The CDR3 DNA sequence: TGCAGCGTAGGGAGGAAAAACTATGGCTACACCTTC. This encodes CSVGRKNYGYTF. The whole variable domain, filled in from reference TRBV29-1 and TRBJ1-2, reads SAVISQKPSRDICQRGTSLTIQCQVDSQVTMMFWYRQQPGQSLTLIATANQGSEATYESGFVIDKFPISRPNLTFSTLTVSNMSPEDSSIYLCSVGRKNYGYTFGSGTRLTVV.

V and J are TRBV7-3 and TRBJ2-1; D call uncertain. Germline lookup yields CDR1 SGHTA and CDR2 FQGTGA. Trimming cost V 2 bases and J 1 base, with 9 bases left between them. This CDR3 comprises 15 residues. The CDR3 sequence is CASSLGSVSYNEQFF. Here the CDR3 DNA reads TGTGCCAGCAGCTTAGGTTCAGTTTCCTACAATGAGCAGTTCTTC.

This chain connects TRBV9 to TRBJ2-7, with 7 bases fitting TRBD1. Trimming cost V 2 bases and J 0 bases; bases outside gene matches: 5. The CDR3 is made up of 15 amino acids. CDR1 SGDLS and CDR2 YYNGEE come from the germline V gene. DNA for the CDR3: TGTGCCAGCAGCGTCGGACAGGAGAACTCCTACGAGCAGTACTTC. Its translation: CASSVGQENSYEQYF.